The T cell receptor beta chain described here comes from a study of blood T cells in healthy people across ages. The sample holds many counts of this clonotype. The germline V and J ends were trimmed by 0 bases and 2 bases, with 6 bases remaining between them. The CDR3 is 13 amino acids. Germline CDR1 is SGHRS and CDR2 is YFSETQ. Then a second PCR, running roughly 7 to 11 cycles, was carried out with a sample-barcoded 5' primer and a J-beta primer mix. TCRdb reprocessed the 5' RACE reads via MiXCR and lists one record per CDR3 protein. The sample gives hundreds of thousands of distinct CDR3 sequences, more than 20% of which show up once; more than 3% is in the top ten.

What was sequenced was blood. The rearrangement joins TRBV5-1 to TRBJ2-7; D remains unclear. The TCR originated in a man aged 65-85 years in good health. In DNA form, the CDR3 reads TGCGCCAGCAGCTTGGCCCCCCCCTACGAGCAGTACTTC. It codes for CASSLAPPYEQYF.